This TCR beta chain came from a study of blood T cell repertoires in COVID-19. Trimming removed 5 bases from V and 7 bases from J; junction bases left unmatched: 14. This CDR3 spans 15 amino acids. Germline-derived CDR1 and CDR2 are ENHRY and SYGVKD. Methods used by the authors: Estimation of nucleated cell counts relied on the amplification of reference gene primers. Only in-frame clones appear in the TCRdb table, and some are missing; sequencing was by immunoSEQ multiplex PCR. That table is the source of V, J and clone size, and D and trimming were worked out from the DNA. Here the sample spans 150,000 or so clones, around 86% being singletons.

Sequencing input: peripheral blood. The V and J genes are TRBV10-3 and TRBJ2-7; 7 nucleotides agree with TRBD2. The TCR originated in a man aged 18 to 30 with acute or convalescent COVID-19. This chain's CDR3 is CAISLKRGIVQEQYF. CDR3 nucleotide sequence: TGTGCCATCAGTCTCAAGCGGGGTATAGTACAGGAGCAGTACTTC.